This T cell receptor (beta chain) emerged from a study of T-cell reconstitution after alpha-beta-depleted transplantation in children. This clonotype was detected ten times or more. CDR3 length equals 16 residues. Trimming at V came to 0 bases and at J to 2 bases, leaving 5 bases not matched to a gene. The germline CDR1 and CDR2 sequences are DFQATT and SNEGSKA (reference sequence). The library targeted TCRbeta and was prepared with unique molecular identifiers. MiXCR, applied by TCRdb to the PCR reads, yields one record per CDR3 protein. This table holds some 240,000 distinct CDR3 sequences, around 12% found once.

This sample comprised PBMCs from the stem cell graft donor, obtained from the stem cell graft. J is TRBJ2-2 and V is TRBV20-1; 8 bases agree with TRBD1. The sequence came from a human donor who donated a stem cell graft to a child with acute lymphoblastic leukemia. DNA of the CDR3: TGCAGTGCTAGAGATCTGGACAGGGCCAACACCGGGGAGCTGTTTTTT. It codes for CSARDLDRANTGELFF.